These 26 T cell receptor beta chains share one sample of origin, sequenced in a study of T cell responses to AZD1222 COVID-19 vaccine. Profiling relied on immunoSEQ multiplex PCR, and the TCRdb table lists in-frame clones only, not all of them. This sample has 95,000 to 150,000 clones, with about 87% found just once. The specimen was peripheral blood, collected on day 0 of AZD1222 vaccination. The origin of the receptors is an adult in good health.

DNA of the CDR3: TGTGCCAGCAGCTTATATCCAGCCATGAACACTGAAGCTTTCTTT. It specifies CASSLYPAMNTEAFF. The chain carries TRBV11-2 and TRBJ1-1; D unclear. Looked up from germline, CDR1 is SGHAT and CDR2 is FQNNGV. The CDR3 is made up of 15 amino acids. The V gene lost 2 bases and the J gene lost 0 bases, with 10 bases spanning the gap.

This clone was seen only once. This chain joins TRBV15 and TRBJ1-1; tentative D call: TRBD1 (6 bases). CDR1 and CDR2 (germline): LNHNV, YYDKDF (reference sequence). Between the trimmed V and J ends, which lost 5 bases and 7 bases, there was a span of 8 bases. The length of the CDR3 is 11 residues. The CDR3 DNA reads TGTGCCACCAGCGAGGACAGTGAAGCTTTCTTT. Protein: CATSEDSEAFF.

This chain uses TRBV13 with TRBJ2-7; a possible D gene is TRBD1 (5 bases). The germline CDR1 and CDR2 sequences are PRHDT and FYEKMQ (reference sequence). The CDR3 length is 14 residues. The ends were cut back, 4 bases at V and 5 bases at J, with 15 bases in the middle. CDR3 nucleotides: TGTGCCAGCAGCTATAGCAGCAGGGTGCACGAGCAGTACTTC. Its protein product is CASSYSSRVHEQYF.

The rearrangement joins TRBV6-5 to TRBJ2-1; 10 bases are a match to TRBD2. The germline CDR1 and CDR2 sequences are MNHEY and SVGAGI. The CDR3 length is 12 residues. CDR3 coding DNA: TGTTCTGGGACTAGCGTGACCAATGAGCAGTTCTTC. Encoded protein: CSGTSVTNEQFF.

The chain links TRBV18 to TRBJ1-1, with 8 bases fitting TRBD1. The CDR3 length is 14 residues. The germline V gene encodes CDR1 KGHSH and CDR2 LQKENI. Losses at the gene ends were 3 bases for V and 1 base for J; bases not matched to a gene: 1. Here the CDR3 DNA reads TGTGCCAGCTCACCGACAGGGGCGAACACTGAAGCTTTCTTT. Encoded protein: CASSPTGANTEAFF.

The V gene is TRBV12-3 or TRBV12-4, the J gene TRBJ2-7; the D gene is possibly TRBD1 (6 bases). V dropped 6 bases and J dropped 3 bases, with 9 bases sitting between them. There are 12 residues in the CDR3. For the CDR3, the DNA is TGTGCCAGCAGATCGGACAGCTACGAGCAGTACTTC. Translation: CASRSDSYEQYF.

Worth noting for this clone: Other DNA sequences within the sample encode an identical CDR3. The chain uses TRBV18 and TRBJ2-7, with 7 bases aligning to TRBD2. Germline trimming cut 6 bases from V and 4 bases from J; bases unmatched to any gene: 9. The germline gives CDR1 KGHSH, CDR2 LQKENI. The CDR3 has 14 amino acids. The CDR3 reads CASSPGTGGYEQYF. The CDR3, as DNA: TGTGCCAGCTCCCCCGGGACCGGGGGGTACGAGCAGTACTTC. The full variable domain, rest sourced from reference TRBV18 and TRBJ2-7, is NAGVMQNPRHLVRRRGQEARLRCSPMKGHSHVYWYRQLPEEGLKFMVYLQKENIIDESGMPKERFSAEFPKEGPSILRIQQVVRGDSAAYFCASSPGTGGYEQYFGPGTRLTVT.

This rearrangement joins TRBV5-3 to TRBJ1-1, with TRBD1 matching over 9 bases. TRBV5-3 is treated as an ORF (open reading frame) with a function not yet certain. This CDR3 spans 16 amino acids. After removal of 5 bases from V and 2 bases from J, the junction contained 10 bases not matched to a gene. The CDR3 loop reads CARSLTGGALNTEAFF. The CDR3 DNA sequence: TGTGCCAGAAGTTTGACAGGGGGAGCCCTAAACACTGAAGCTTTCTTT.

The CDR3 nucleotides read TGTGCCAGCAGCCCCCGGGAGGGCGGGGAAGAGACCCAGTACTTC. Translated, it gives CASSPREGGEETQYF. V and J are TRBV7-9 and TRBJ2-5, with 8 bases aligning to TRBD2. The CDR3 spans 15 residues. V shed 5 bases and J 3 bases; nucleotides not matched to a gene: 8. CDR1 is SEHNR, CDR2 FQNEAQ, per germline (reference sequence).

The sample holds one count of this clone. The V and J genes are TRBV28 and TRBJ2-7, with TRBD1 matching over 10 bases. This CDR3 has 15 residues. In germline, CDR1 is MDHEN, CDR2 SYDVKM. Trimming cost V 6 bases and J 5 bases; bases outside gene matches: 10. CDR3: CASSPTGTGVHEQYF. The CDR3, as DNA: TGTGCCAGCAGCCCCACCGGGACAGGGGTCCACGAGCAGTACTTC.

With respect to this clone: The sample carries other DNA sequences with the same CDR3. The gene calls are TRBV5-1 and TRBJ2-7, with 7 nucleotides matching TRBD1. The length of the CDR3 is 15 residues. Looked up from germline, CDR1 is SGHRS and CDR2 is YFSETQ. The ends lost 4 bases at V and 1 base at J; junction bases unmatched: 8. This CDR3 reads CASSVTGLRSYEQYF. DNA of the CDR3: TGCGCCAGCAGCGTGACAGGGTTAAGGTCCTACGAGCAGTACTTC.

For the CDR3, the DNA is TGTGCCAGCAGTTTTCCCCCCGTCTACAATGAGCAGTTCTTC. It translates to CASSFPPVYNEQFF. The J gene is TRBJ2-1, the V gene TRBV27; D is unclear. Trimming removed 3 bases at V and 3 bases at J, with 9 bases between. The CDR3 is made up of 14 amino acids. CDR1 and CDR2 (germline): MNHEY, SMNVEV (reference sequence).

The chain recombines TRBV6-4 with TRBJ2-7, with D possibly called TRBD1 or TRBD2 (5 bases each). Trimming cost V 8 bases and J 3 bases, with 26 bases left between them. This CDR3 spans 17 amino acids. Per germline, CDR1 MRHNA and CDR2 SNTAGT. DNA for the CDR3: TGTGCCAGCGCCCTCCGGGGCCCCCCTCGTAGCTGCTACGAGCAGTACTTC. It encodes CASALRGPPRSCYEQYF.

The gene calls are TRBV29-1 and TRBJ2-4, with TRBD1 identical over 7 bases. The length of the CDR3 is 15 residues. V lost 6 bases, J lost 0 bases, and 8 bases stayed unmatched. Germline V gene data show CDR1 as SQVTM and CDR2 as ANQGSEA. Written as DNA, the CDR3 is TGCAGCGTACGGACAGGACCACTAGCCAAAAACATTCAGTACTTC. Translating gives CSVRTGPLAKNIQYF.

This chain joins TRBV11-2 and TRBJ1-5; TRBD1 matches at 7 bases. The CDR3 covers 14 residues. Germline V CDR1 and CDR2: SGHAT, FQNNGV. Trimming took 5 bases from V and 3 from J; bases not matched to a gene: 4. This chain's CDR3 is CASSPDRDNQPQHF. The CDR3, as DNA: TGTGCCAGCAGCCCTGACAGGGACAATCAGCCCCAGCATTTT.

This chain links TRBV5-6 with TRBJ1-4; tentative D call: TRBD1 (5 bases). The CDR3 has 13 residues. Germline V gives CDR1 SGHDT, CDR2 YYEEEE. V was clipped by 3 bases and J by 10 bases, with 13 bases between them. In DNA form, the CDR3 reads TGTGCCAGCAGCTACGGGACCGCGGGAAAACTGTTTTTT. Protein product: CASSYGTAGKLFF.

The rearrangement uses TRBV28 and TRBJ2-3; D call uncertain. Per germline, CDR1 MDHEN and CDR2 SYDVKM. The CDR3 is made up of 9 amino acids. Trimming took 10 bases from V and 11 from J, leaving 10 bases between them. The CDR3: CATPKLQYF. CDR3 nucleotide sequence: TGTGCCACCCCGAAGTTGCAGTATTTT. Full variable domain (rest looked up from reference TRBV28 and TRBJ2-3): DVKVTQSSRYLVKRTGEKVFLECVQDMDHENMFWYRQDPGLGLRLIYFSYDVKMKEKGDIPEGYSVSREKKERFSLILESASTNQTSMYLCATPKLQYFGPGTRLTVL.

V usage is TRBV5-1 and J usage is TRBJ1-4; D remains unclear. V shed 6 bases and J shed 4 bases, with 7 bases lying between them. CDR3 length: 12 residues. Germline assignment: CDR1 SGHRS and CDR2 YFSETQ. CDR3 DNA sequence: TGCGCCAGCACAGGAGATAATGAAAAACTGTTTTTT. Protein: CASTGDNEKLFF.

The V and J genes are TRBV7-2 and TRBJ1-4, with 9 bases lining up with TRBD1. V lost 3 bases, J lost 5 bases, and 10 bases stayed unmatched. CDR3 length: 17 amino acids. Germline loops: CDR1 SGHTA, CDR2 FQGNSA. The CDR3 region has the DNA TGTGCCAGCAGCTTGTCGTGGGGGGGGACAGGGAATGAAAAACTGTTTTTT. Translated: CASSLSWGGTGNEKLFF.

The chain carries TRBV15 and TRBJ1-5; no clear D. The V and J ends lost 1 base and 3 bases respectively, with 19 bases between them. The CDR3 is 18 residues long. Germline V lookup: CDR1 LNHNV, CDR2 YYDKDF (reference sequence). CDR3 in DNA: TGTGCCACCAGCAGAGCCCATTTCAGGCGAAATGCCAATCAGCCCCAGCATTTT. Translated, it gives CATSRAHFRRNANQPQHF.

The chain has TRBV11-2 and TRBJ2-3; the match to TRBD2 covers 7 bases. Germline CDR1 SGHAT, CDR2 FQNNGV. The CDR3 length is 15 residues. J gave up 0 bases and V 3 bases, and 3 bases lay outside the gene matches. The CDR3 region has the DNA TGTGCCAGCAGCTTGATACTAGCGAGCACAGATACGCAGTATTTT. The encoded protein is CASSLILASTDTQYF.

This sequence joins TRBV5-1 and TRBJ2-7; 10 bases are shared with TRBD1. CDR1 is SGHRS and CDR2 is YFSETQ in the germline V gene. V lost 4 bases, J lost 5 bases, and 6 bases stayed unmatched. The CDR3 has 14 amino acids. DNA of the CDR3: TGCGCCAGCAGCGGGGGACAGGGGTACAACGAGCAGTACTTC. It translates to CASSGGQGYNEQYF. The variable domain in full, with the rest retrieved from reference TRBV5-1 and TRBJ2-7, is KAGVTQTPRYLIKTRGQQVTLSCSPISGHRSVSWYQQTPGQGLQFLFEYFSETQRNKGNFPGRFSGRQFSNSRSEMNVSTLELGDSALYLCASSGGQGYNEQYFGPGTRLTVT.

The chain uses TRBV2 and TRBJ1-5; 10 bases map to TRBD1. The CDR3 totals 16 residues. Germline trimming cut 7 bases from V and 2 bases from J; bases unmatched to any gene: 8. The germline V gene has CDR1 SNHLY and CDR2 FYNNEI. The CDR3 nucleotides are TGTGCCAGCAATTATGACGGGACAGGGGGCAATCAGCCCCAGCATTTT. Protein product: CASNYDGTGGNQPQHF.

The chain joins TRBV5-5 to TRBJ1-6; D is undetermined. The V and J ends lost 0 bases and 3 bases respectively, with 10 bases between them. CDR3 length equals 16 residues. The V gene's germline CDR1 is SGHKS and CDR2 YYEKEE (reference sequence). CDR3 DNA: TGTGCCAGCAGCTTGGCTTGGGGTGTCTATAATTCACCCCTCCACTTT. It encodes CASSLAWGVYNSPLHF.

This chain connects TRBV10-3 to TRBJ1-4, with a possible D match to TRBD1 (6 bases). Per the germline V gene, CDR1 is ENHRY and CDR2 is SYGVKD. The CDR3 covers 17 residues. The V end lost 4 bases, the J end lost 0 bases, and 15 bases lay between the germline ends. CDR3 sequence: CAISARGGQTTNEKLFF. In nucleotides, the CDR3 is TGTGCCATCAGTGCCCGTGGGGGGCAAACAACTAATGAAAAACTGTTTTTT.

The chain is built from TRBV12-5 and TRBJ1-2; a weak D match, TRBD1 (5 bases). Germline assignment: CDR1 LGHNT and CDR2 FRNRAP. Trimming removed 5 bases at V and 2 bases at J, with 12 bases between. This CDR3 region has 14 residues. CDR3 nucleotide sequence: TGTGCTAGTGGTCGACCGACAGAGAACTATGGCTACACCTTC. Amino acid sequence: CASGRPTENYGYTF.